A selection of T cell receptor beta chains follows, all from one sample in a study of technical replicates of blood from a handful of donors. Only in-frame clones appear in the TCRdb table, and some are missing; sequencing was by immunoSEQ multiplex PCR. This sample carries fewer than 85,000 clones, roughly 90% of them seen once, and the ten largest clones take roughly 4.5%. The sample was PBMCs. All receptors come from a human donor in good health. Some clones in this sample may be carry-over from other donors' samples. Both conserved end residues are part of each CDR3. The order of the fields is J gene, D gene, clone size, V gene, CDR3 protein, CDR3 DNA. A D gene is named only where the DNA matches it firmly. Only some rows state a clone size, as once, few, many or a class for expanded clones.

>TRBJ1-5|TRBD1|.|TRBV19
CASMVRDRGGNQPQHF
TGTGCCAGTATGGTCCGGGACAGGGGAGGCAATCAGCCCCAGCATTTT
>TRBJ1-4|.|.|TRBV12-5
CASGLGTDGEKLFF
TGTGCTAGTGGTTTGGGGACAGATGGTGAAAAACTGTTTTTT
>TRBJ2-5|.|once|TRBV18
CASSMTVPQAGQETQYF
TGTGCCAGCTCAATGACAGTACCCCAAGCGGGCCAAGAGACCCAGTACTTC
>TRBJ2-1|.|.|TRBV2
CASREGHDEQFF
TGTGCCAGCAGGGAAGGACACGATGAGCAGTTCTTC
>TRBJ2-1|TRBD1|.|TRBV27
CASRLFNPGQFLNYNEQFF
TGTGCCAGCAGGCTATTCAACCCGGGACAGTTCTTAAACTACAATGAGCAGTTCTTC
>TRBJ1-2|.|.|TRBV4-2
CASSQGGQSPNYGYTF
TGTGCCAGCAGCCAAGGTGGACAGTCACCGAATTATGGCTACACCTTC
>TRBJ1-2|.|.|TRBV6-6
CASSYLAAYGYTF
TGTGCCAGCAGTTATTTGGCGGCATATGGCTACACCTTC
>TRBJ1-2|.|.|TRBV4-3
CASSHSGGEGGYTF
TGCGCCAGCAGCCACTCTGGGGGCGAGGGCGGCTACACCTTC
>TRBJ1-6|TRBD1|.|TRBV9
CASSVTGANNSPLHF
TGTGCCAGCAGCGTGACAGGGGCGAATAATTCACCCCTCCACTTT
>TRBJ2-7|TRBD1|once|TRBV5-1
CASSSTGSEQYF
TGCGCCAGCAGCTCGACAGGGAGTGAGCAGTACTTC
>TRBJ2-7|TRBD1|.|TRBV7-2
CASSWRGGSRIHEQYF
TGTGCCAGCAGCTGGAGAGGGGGCAGCCGGATTCACGAGCAGTACTTC